This entry describes one TCR beta chain. Antigen specificity is unknown. This record belongs to a study of T cell responses to AZD1222 COVID-19 vaccine. Study results and limitations: Nearly half of spike-specific TCRs reportedly go after variant regions that carry no mutations. Baseline seropositivity characterized only a handful of AZD1222 recipients. Spike regions recognized by vaccine-associated CD4 TCRs spanned the protein, led by 160-218 and 743-854. Repertoire samples came only from after the peak T cell response.

Generated by immunoSEQ multiplex PCR, the TCRdb table keeps only in-frame clones and is missing some. The table has about 130,000 clones, 70% to 90% seen once. CDR1 LGHNA and CDR2 YSLEER come from the germline V gene. The trim removed 2 bases at V and 5 bases at J, leaving 7 bases unmatched. This CDR3 has 17 amino acids. This chain joins TRBV4-3 and TRBJ2-5, with 14 nucleotides matching TRBD2. Sequenced material: peripheral blood, taken 28 days after the second AZD1222 dose. The TCR originated in an adult who received the AZD1222 COVID-19 vaccine. The CDR3 DNA reads TGCGCCAGCAGCCAACAATGGACTAGCGGGGGGAGGGAGACCCAGTACTTC. It translates to CASSQQWTSGGRETQYF.